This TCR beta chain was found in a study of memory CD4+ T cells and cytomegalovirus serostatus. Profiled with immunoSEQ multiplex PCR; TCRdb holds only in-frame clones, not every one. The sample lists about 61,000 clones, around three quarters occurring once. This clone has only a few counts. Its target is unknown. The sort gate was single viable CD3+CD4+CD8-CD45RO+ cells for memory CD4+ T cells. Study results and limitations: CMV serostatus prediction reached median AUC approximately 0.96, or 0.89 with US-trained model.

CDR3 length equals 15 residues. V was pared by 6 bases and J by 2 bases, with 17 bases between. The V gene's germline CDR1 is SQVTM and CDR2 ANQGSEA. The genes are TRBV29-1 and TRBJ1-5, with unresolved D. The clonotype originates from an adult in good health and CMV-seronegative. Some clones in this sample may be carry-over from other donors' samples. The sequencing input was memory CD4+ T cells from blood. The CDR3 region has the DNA TGCAGCGTCTCGGACGGATTCCTTGGCAATCAGCCCCAGCATTTT. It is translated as CSVSDGFLGNQPQHF. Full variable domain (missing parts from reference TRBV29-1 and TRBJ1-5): SAVISQKPSRDICQRGTSLTIQCQVDSQVTMMFWYRQQPGQSLTLIATANQGSEATYESGFVIDKFPISRPNLTFSTLTVSNMSPEDSSIYLCSVSDGFLGNQPQHFGDGTRLSIL.